The clone carrying this T cell receptor beta chain was recorded many times. No antigen is known for it. The data are from a study of T cell repertoires in cytomegalovirus infection. The CDR3 has 14 residues. Per the germline V gene, CDR1 is MNHNS and CDR2 is SASEGT. V lost 1 base to trimming and J lost 2 bases, with 9 bases between them. MiXCR was run by TCRdb on the reads, yielding one entry per CDR3 protein. This sample carries fewer than 250,000 distinct CDR3 sequences, roughly an eighth of them seen once, and the ten largest clones take approximately 1.8%. Study-level findings and limits: It was HLA-C-restricted CMV-specific TCR beta clonotypes that dominated the response ex vivo.

This clonotype originated in a human donor in good health (CMV status not recorded). Some clones in this sample may be carry-over from other donors' samples. Sequences were obtained from PBMCs. V usage is TRBV6-1 and J usage is TRBJ2-7, with D uncertain. CDR3 in DNA: TGTGCCAGCAGTGAAGGCGGCAGACCCTACGAGCAGTACTTC. Protein: CASSEGGRPYEQYF.